This T cell receptor (beta chain) was recovered during a study of cytomegalovirus exposure and HLA in healthy donors. PCR involved 60 Vbeta and 13 Jbeta primers. The authors' processing: As a later analysis found, there were 82 million or so unique TCR beta chains, of which roughly 11 million were shared. The repertoire was sequenced with immunoSEQ multiplex PCR; TCRdb's copy has only in-frame clones and lacks some. V, J and clone size are those of that table, while D and trimming were read from the DNA. The sample lists approximately 140,000 clones, 77% occurring once. The V gene's germline CDR1 is MNHNY and CDR2 SVGAGI (reference sequence). V trimming: 5 bases; J trimming: 6 bases; junction bases outside the gene matches: 6. This CDR3 has 13 residues. On this clone: Antigen: not known.

Findings of the study overall: When analyzed later, the rates of TCR association showed variation by HLA locus, with DRB1 the most and HLA-C the fewest.

The sequenced sample consisted of PBMCs. The clonotype originates from a female donor in good health and CMV-seronegative. The chain employs TRBV6-6 and TRBJ2-5, with 7 bases aligning to TRBD1. The CDR3 region has the DNA TGTGCCAGCAGTCCGGGACAGCGGCAGACCCAGTACTTC. It translates to CASSPGQRQTQYF.